Shown below are 3 T cell receptor beta chains from a single sample sequenced in a study of blood T cell repertoires in COVID-19 (dated by TCRdb to 2019 to 2021). Library preparation used the immunoSEQ multiplex PCR assay. In TCRdb, the immuneACCESS table is reduced to in-frame sequences with V and J assigned. These tables do not hold every clone; where another copy was compared, an unresolved V gene accounts for under half, and the others remain unexplained. Across this sample there are around 60,000 clones, with about 88% seen only once. The ten largest clones take up under 4% of the sample. Sequencing was performed on peripheral blood. These receptors originate from a man aged 65 to 85 with acute or convalescent COVID-19.

This chain joins TRBV19 and TRBJ2-1; the match to TRBD1 covers 8 bases. In germline, CDR1 is LNHDA, CDR2 SQIVND (reference sequence). The CDR3 is made up of 14 amino acids. With V trimmed by 9 bases and J by 4 bases, 8 bases remained unmatched. Here the CDR3 DNA reads TGTGCCAGCACTTTAACAGGGGGGTACAATGAGCAGTTCTTC. Protein product: CASTLTGGYNEQFF.

V usage is TRBV7-2 and J usage is TRBJ2-7, with 12 bases aligning to TRBD1. Trimming at V came to 5 bases and at J to 4 bases, leaving 12 bases not matched to a gene. This CDR3 is 17 amino acids long. CDR1 is SGHTA and CDR2 is FQGNSA in the germline V gene. The CDR3 region is CASSPRPGQGARYEQYF. The CDR3 nucleotides are TGTGCCAGCAGCCCCCGACCGGGACAGGGGGCGCGGTACGAGCAGTACTTC.

The chain combines TRBV4-3 with TRBJ1-3; D gene uncertain. Germline V gives CDR1 LGHNA, CDR2 YSLEER. V was trimmed by 1 base and J by 4 bases, leaving 11 bases between them. The CDR3 runs to 15 residues. CDR3: CASSQGLRSGNTIYF. The CDR3 coding sequence is TGCGCCAGCAGCCAAGGCTTGCGGTCCGGAAACACCATATATTTT.